These 22 T cell receptor beta chains share one sample of origin, sequenced in a study of blood T cell repertoires in COVID-19. The data were produced by immunoSEQ multiplex PCR, yet TCRdb's version contains in-frame clones alone and is incomplete. The profile shows 250,000 to 400,000 clones, about nine tenths of them singletons. The sample was peripheral blood. The receptors originated from a man aged 45-60 years with active or convalescent COVID-19.

The rearrangement joins TRBV18 to TRBJ2-1, with TRBD2 matching over 9 bases. Germline V gene lookup returns CDR1 KGHSH and CDR2 LQKENI. The CDR3 extends over 18 amino acids. V shed 3 bases and J 8 bases; nucleotides not matched to a gene: 17. The CDR3 spells CASSPPPFSGTSMYEQFF. The CDR3 region has the DNA TGTGCCAGCTCACCCCCTCCCTTTTCCGGGACTAGCATGTATGAGCAGTTCTTC.

The sample holds many counts of this clone. V is TRBV11-2 and J is TRBJ2-7; TRBD2 agrees at 10 bases. Germline trimming cut 3 bases from V and 4 bases from J; bases unmatched to any gene: 9. The CDR3 is 16 residues long. Germline assignment: CDR1 SGHAT and CDR2 FQNNGV. The CDR3 DNA reads as TGTGCCAGCAGCTTGTCGTCTAGCGGGAGTATGTACGAGCAGTACTTC. It specifies CASSLSSSGSMYEQYF.

The chain combines TRBV6-6 with TRBJ1-1; 9 bases fit TRBD1. The CDR3 is 18 amino acids. Germline V gene sequence: CDR1 MNHNY, CDR2 SVGAGI (reference sequence). Trimming cost V 5 bases and J 6 bases; bases outside gene matches: 19. CDR3 loop: CASSPRGQGNTARPEAFF. The CDR3 DNA reads as TGTGCCAGCAGTCCGAGGGGACAGGGAAACACCGCACGCCCTGAAGCTTTCTTT.

The chain recombines TRBV28 with TRBJ1-3; the D is unclear. Trimming removed 3 bases at V and 8 bases at J, with 8 bases between. This CDR3 is 12 amino acids long. CDR1 MDHEN and CDR2 SYDVKM come from the germline V gene. CDR3 sequence: CASSFELYTIYF. The DNA for the CDR3 is TGTGCCAGCAGTTTTGAGCTCTACACCATATATTTT.

The chain uses TRBV19 and TRBJ1-1; TRBD1 agrees at 7 bases. Per germline, CDR1 LNHDA and CDR2 SQIVND (reference sequence). The V segment lost 3 bases and the J segment 2 bases; nucleotides outside the gene matches: 9. The CDR3 consists of 16 residues. The CDR3 sequence: CASSIEHRDSNTEAFF. In DNA, the CDR3 is TGTGCCAGTAGTATCGAGCACCGGGACAGTAACACTGAAGCTTTCTTT. The complete variable domain, with remaining parts taken from reference TRBV19 and TRBJ1-1, reads DGGITQSPKYLFRKEGQNVTLSCEQNLNHDAMYWYRQDPGQGLRLIYYSQIVNDFQKGDIAEGYSVSREKKESFPLTVTSAQKNPTAFYLCASSIEHRDSNTEAFFGQGTRLTVV.

J is TRBJ1-2 and V is TRBV7-3; 8 nucleotides match TRBD1. CDR1 and CDR2 (germline): SGHTA, FQGTGA. Trimming cost V 1 base and J 10 bases; bases outside gene matches: 14. The CDR3 length is 16 residues. CDR3 residues: CASSLNPRAGGIDYTF. The CDR3 DNA follows: TGTGCCAGCAGCTTAAACCCACGGGCAGGGGGCATCGACTACACCTTC. Variable domain in full (rest from reference TRBV7-3 and TRBJ1-2): GAGVSQTPSNKVTEKGKYVELRCDPISGHTALYWYRQSLGQGPEFLIYFQGTGAADDSGLPNDRFFAVRPEGSVSTLKIQRTERGDSAVYLCASSLNPRAGGIDYTFGSGTRLTVV.

This sequence joins TRBV5-1 and TRBJ1-4; possibly TRBD1 for D (5 bases). Germline values: CDR1 SGHRS, CDR2 YFSETQ. The CDR3 sequence is 15 residues long. Trimming removed 1 base from V and 8 bases from J, with 15 bases in between. The CDR3 DNA reads TGCGCCAGCAGCTTGAGCGGGGAAGAGGGGGAAAAACTGTTTTTT. Its translation: CASSLSGEEGEKLFF.

This clone has more than one count but fewer than ten. The CDR3 region is CASDFTAREKLFF. CDR3 sequence (DNA): TGTGCCAGTGACTTTACGGCGAGGGAAAAACTGTTTTTT. This chain links TRBV5-4 with TRBJ1-4, with D uncertain. Germline V gene sequence: CDR1 SGHNT, CDR2 YYREEE (reference sequence). This CDR3 is 13 amino acids long. Trimming shortened V by 8 bases and J by 8 bases, and 16 bases separated the two germline ends.

The chain combines TRBV19 with TRBJ1-5, with 9 bases fitting TRBD1. CDR1 and CDR2 (germline): LNHDA, SQIVND (reference sequence). This CDR3 has 18 amino acids. Germline trimming cut 4 bases from V and 7 bases from J; bases unmatched to any gene: 17. The CDR3 DNA reads as TGTGCCAGTAGTACAAAGACCCCCGGGACAGGGTATCGGCAGCCCCAGCATTTT. The encoded protein is CASSTKTPGTGYRQPQHF.

The V gene is TRBV5-4, the J gene TRBJ2-5, with D tentatively TRBD2 (7 bases). Germline CDR1 SGHNT, CDR2 YYREEE (reference sequence). The CDR3 runs to 14 residues. Deletions cut 4 bases from V and 4 bases from J, with 14 bases between. In DNA, the CDR3 is TGTGCCAGCAGCGGGGGCGGGAGCCGAGAGACCCAGTACTTC. Translation: CASSGGGSRETQYF. Filled out from reference TRBV5-4 and TRBJ2-5, the complete variable domain reads ETGVTQSPTHLIKTRGQQVTLRCSSQSGHNTVSWYQQALGQGPQFIFQYYREEENGRGNFPPRFSGLQFPNYSSELNVNALELDDSALYLCASSGGGSRETQYFGPGTRLLVL.

V gene TRBV7-9 combines with J gene TRBJ1-2, with 12 bases identical to TRBD1. CDR1 is SEHNR, CDR2 FQNEAQ, per germline (reference sequence). The ends lost 5 bases at V and 7 bases at J; junction bases unmatched: 8. The CDR3 is 15 amino acids. The CDR3 DNA reads as TGTGCCAGCAGCCCCTGGGGACAGGGGGCGGGTGGCTACACCTTC. Translating it yields CASSPWGQGAGGYTF.

The genes are TRBV18 and TRBJ1-3; the D is unclear. Trimming shortened V by 2 bases and J by 0 bases, and 11 bases separated the two germline ends. Germline CDR1 reads KGHSH; CDR2 reads LQKENI. This CDR3 comprises 16 residues. The CDR3: CASSPGDLGSGNTIYF. The CDR3 DNA reads TGTGCCAGCTCACCAGGCGACTTAGGCTCTGGAAACACCATATATTTT.

The rearrangement joins TRBV4-3 to TRBJ2-5; D is perhaps TRBD1 (5 bases). Trimming left V 0 bases short and J 3 bases short, with 11 bases between. Germline lookup yields CDR1 LGHNA and CDR2 YSLEER. The CDR3 is 15 residues long. The CDR3 reads CASSQDLWTKETQYF. For the CDR3, the DNA is TGCGCCAGCAGCCAAGATCTTTGGACAAAAGAGACCCAGTACTTC.

The rearrangement uses TRBV6-6 and TRBJ2-3, with 11 nucleotides matching TRBD1. The CDR3 consists of 17 residues. CDR1 is MNHNY and CDR2 is SVGAGI in the germline V gene (reference sequence). Trimming at V came to 5 bases and at J to 4 bases, leaving 11 bases not matched to a gene. The CDR3, as DNA: TGTGCCAGCAGTCGACAGGACAGGGGGCTCTCCGCAGATACGCAGTATTTT. This sequence encodes CASSRQDRGLSADTQYF.

The V and J genes are TRBV27 and TRBJ2-6; possibly TRBD1 for D (5 bases). Germline V gives CDR1 MNHEY, CDR2 SMNVEV (reference sequence). The CDR3 extends over 18 amino acids. Between the trimmed V and J ends, which lost 2 bases and 3 bases, there was a span of 17 bases. The CDR3 nucleotides read TGTGCCAGCAGTTTAGGTTTGGTGGGGCAGGGTGGGGCCAACGTCCTGACTTTC. Encoded protein: CASSLGLVGQGGANVLTF.

V gene TRBV7-2 combines with J gene TRBJ1-2; 7 bases align to TRBD1. Germline V lookup: CDR1 SGHTA, CDR2 FQGNSA. Unmatched junction bases numbered 14, after V lost 4 bases and J lost 6 bases. The CDR3 runs 16 residues. The CDR3 DNA sequence: TGTGCCAGCAGCTCCATCGCAGGGGGAAGTTTGCATGGCTACACCTTC. The encoded protein is CASSSIAGGSLHGYTF.

The chain uses TRBV10-1 and TRBJ2-2, with a weak D call TRBD1 (6 bases). Germline-derived CDR1 and CDR2 are WNHNN and SYGVQD (reference sequence). Trimming left V 6 bases short and J 5 bases short, with 13 bases between. This CDR3 contains 14 residues. The CDR3 DNA is TGCGCCAGCAGCGATACAGGGAGAACCGGGGAGCTGTTTTTT. It translates to CASSDTGRTGELFF.

The V gene is TRBV9, the J gene TRBJ2-1; TRBD2 agrees at 8 bases. Germline V gives CDR1 SGDLS, CDR2 YYNGEE. Losses at the gene ends were 3 bases for V and 8 bases for J; bases not matched to a gene: 7. CDR3 length equals 14 residues. CDR3 in amino acids: CASSGRLAGHEQFF. The DNA for the CDR3 is TGTGCCAGCAGCGGGCGATTAGCGGGGCATGAGCAGTTCTTC.

This clone has just a few counts. V usage is TRBV4-3 and J usage is TRBJ2-7; D may be TRBD1 (6 bases). The V gene's germline CDR1 is LGHNA and CDR2 YSLEER. This CDR3 contains 15 residues. The ends were cut back, 5 bases at V and 2 bases at J, with 16 bases in the middle. The CDR3 is CASSLGTAGAYEQYF. CDR3 nucleotides: TGCGCCAGCAGCTTAGGGACGGCAGGGGCCTACGAGCAGTACTTC.

V and J are TRBV6-2 or TRBV6-3 and TRBJ1-3; no firm D call. The CDR3 is made up of 15 amino acids. V was cut by 4 bases and J by 4 bases, with 14 bases left in between. CDR1 is MNHEY, CDR2 SVGEGT, per germline. The CDR3: CASSWRTTAGNTIYF. CDR3 sequence (DNA): TGTGCCAGCAGTTGGCGGACTACCGCGGGAAACACCATATATTTT.

The chain has TRBV2 and TRBJ2-2, with TRBD2 identical over 8 bases. The CDR3 is 16 residues long. V lost 2 bases, J lost 1 base, and 3 bases stayed unmatched. CDR1 is SNHLY and CDR2 is FYNNEI in the germline V gene. CDR3 sequence reads: CASSEQRGRNTGELFF. The CDR3 DNA follows: TGTGCCAGCAGTGAACAGCGGGGGAGGAACACCGGGGAGCTGTTTTTT. Supplemented by reference TRBV2 and TRBJ2-2, the full variable domain reads EPEVTQTPSHQVTQMGQEVILRCVPISNHLYFYWYRQILGQKVEFLVSFYNNEISEKSEIFDDQFSVERPDGSNFTLKIRSTKLEDSAMYFCASSEQRGRNTGELFFGEGSRLTVL.

The gene calls are TRBV28 and TRBJ1-4; D is perhaps TRBD1 (5 bases). The CDR3 runs to 18 residues. The V end was cut by 2 bases, the J end by 0 bases, with 16 bases between. In germline, CDR1 is MDHEN, CDR2 SYDVKM. The CDR3 sequence: CASSLPLPMTATNEKLFF. CDR3 DNA: TGTGCCAGCAGTTTACCCCTACCTATGACAGCAACTAATGAAAAACTGTTTTTT.